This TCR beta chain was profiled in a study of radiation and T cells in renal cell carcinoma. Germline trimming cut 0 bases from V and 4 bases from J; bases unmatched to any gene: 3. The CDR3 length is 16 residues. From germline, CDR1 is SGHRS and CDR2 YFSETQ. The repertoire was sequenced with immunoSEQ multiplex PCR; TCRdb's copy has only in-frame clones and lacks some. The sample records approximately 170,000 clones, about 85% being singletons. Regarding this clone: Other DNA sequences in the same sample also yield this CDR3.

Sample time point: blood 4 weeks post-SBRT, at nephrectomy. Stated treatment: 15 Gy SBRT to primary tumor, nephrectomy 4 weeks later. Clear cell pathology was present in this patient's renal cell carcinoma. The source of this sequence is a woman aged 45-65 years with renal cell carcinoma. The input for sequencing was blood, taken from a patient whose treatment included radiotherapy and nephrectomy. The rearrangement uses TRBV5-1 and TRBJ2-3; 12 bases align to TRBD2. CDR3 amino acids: CASSLASGGAADTQYF. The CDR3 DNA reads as TGCGCCAGCAGCTTGGCTAGCGGGGGGGCCGCAGATACGCAGTATTTT.